The rows below give T cell receptor beta chains drawn from one sample of a study of early stage breast cancer tumors. Sequencing was performed with immunoSEQ multiplex PCR; in TCRdb, only in-frame clones are kept and a portion is missing. This sample has over 25,000 clones, with about 60% found just once. The specimen sequenced was breast tumor tissue. Source of these receptors: a person aged 45-65 years with breast cancer. CDR3s include the opening cysteine and the closing phenylalanine or tryptophan. A D gene is named only where the DNA matches it firmly. Clone sizes are given selectively: once, few, many, or a class where the clone is expanded.

>-|15|TRBV7-9|TRBJ2-7|few
TGTGCCAGCAGCTTAGCGGGAGGAGATCGGACCGAGCAGTACTTC
CASSLAGGDRTEQYF
>-|13|TRBV19|TRBJ1-5|few
TGTGCCAGTAGTCCGAGGGGCGTTCAGCCCCAGCATTTT
CASSPRGVQPQHF
>TRBD1|17|TRBV7-3|TRBJ1-2|-
TGTGCCAGCAGCTTAGGAACAGGGGGCGCTTTTGGGTATGGCTACACCTTC
CASSLGTGGAFGYGYTF
>-|15|TRBV4-3|TRBJ1-5|few
TGCGCCAGCAGCCAAGTAGTAGGGCGAGGGGAGCCCCAGCATTTT
CASSQVVGRGEPQHF
>TRBD1|14|TRBV7-8|TRBJ2-1|medium-sized
TGTGCCAGCAGCTTTGACCAGGGGGCGGGGGAGCAGTTCTTC
CASSFDQGAGEQFF
>-|14|TRBV30|TRBJ1-4|-
TGTGCCTGGAGTACACAGGGCAGTCATGAAAAACTGTTTTTT
CAWSTQGSHEKLFF
>-|11|TRBV27|TRBJ1-1|-
TGTGCCAGCAGTTTCGGGGGAGAAGCTTTCTTT
CASSFGGEAFF
>-|14|TRBV29-1|TRBJ2-2|-
TGCAGCGTTGAAGATAAGGTAGTTGCCGGGGAGCTGTTTTTT
CSVEDKVVAGELFF
>-|14|TRBV6-1|TRBJ1-2|few
TGTGCCAGCAGTGAAGCGGTTGGGGACTATGGCTACACCTTC
CASSEAVGDYGYTF
>-|13|TRBV7-9|TRBJ2-7|-
TGTGCCAGCAGCTTAGGAGGGGTTTACGAGCAGTACTTC
CASSLGGVYEQYF
>-|17|TRBV29-1|TRBJ2-5|once
TGCAGCGTTGCCTCGACGGGGCTAGCAGTACACCAAGAGACCCAGTACTTC
CSVASTGLAVHQETQYF
>TRBD2|15|TRBV19|TRBJ2-1|-
TGTGCCAGTAGTATAAGCGGGAGCTCCTACAATGAGCAGTTCTTC
CASSISGSSYNEQFF
>TRBD1|14|TRBV11-2|TRBJ1-1|-
TGTGCCAGCAGCTTAAGCAGGGGGAGCGCTGAAGCTTTCTTT
CASSLSRGSAEAFF
>-|14|TRBV2|TRBJ1-1|few
TGTGCCAGCATTAAGACAGGTGAAGGAACTGAAGCTTTCTTT
CASIKTGEGTEAFF
>-|15|TRBV7-9|TRBJ1-1|-
TGTGCCAGCAGCTTAGATGCAGGGGTGAACACTGAAGCTTTCTTT
CASSLDAGVNTEAFF
>TRBD2|13|TRBV2|TRBJ2-7|-
TGTGCCAGCGGAGAGGGAGGGTTCTACGAGCAGTACTTC
CASGEGGFYEQYF
>-|13|TRBV11-3|TRBJ2-5|few
TGTGCCAGCAGCTTAAGAGGTGATGAGACCCAGTACTTC
CASSLRGDETQYF
>-|14|TRBV4-2|TRBJ2-1|medium-sized
TGTGCCAGCAGCCAAGTAGGGACACTCAATGAGCAGTTCTTC
CASSQVGTLNEQFF
>-|14|TRBV5-1|TRBJ1-1|few
TGCGCCAGCAGCTTGGGACAGCAGTTCACTGAAGCTTTCTTT
CASSLGQQFTEAFF
>TRBD1|15|TRBV6-5|TRBJ1-4|few
TGTGCCAGCAGAGACAGGGTCGGGGCTAATGAAAAACTGTTTTTT
CASRDRVGANEKLFF
>TRBD1|16|TRBV5-1|TRBJ2-1|-
TGCGCCAGCAGCTCCGGAGAGGGACAGTACTACAATGAGCAGTTCTTC
CASSSGEGQYYNEQFF
>TRBD2|19|TRBV11-2|TRBJ2-7|few
TGTGCCAGCAGCTACCCCCTTCATGGCGGGAGCCCTAGCTCCTACGAGCAGTACTTC
CASSYPLHGGSPSSYEQYF
>-|15|TRBV11-2|TRBJ1-1|-
TGTGCCAGCAGCTTAGATCCCGGGGGGAGGTCTGAAGCTTTCTTT
CASSLDPGGRSEAFF
>-|13|TRBV18|TRBJ2-3|-
TGTGCCAGCTCACTGAGGTTCACAGATACGCAGTATTTT
CASSLRFTDTQYF
>TRBD1|15|TRBV4-2|TRBJ2-7|-
TGTGCCAGCAGCCAAGGGACAGGGGAAGGATACGAGCAGTACTTC
CASSQGTGEGYEQYF
>-|16|TRBV21-1|TRBJ2-7|-
TGTGCCAGCAGCACTCCCGGGACTAGCGGGAGTCACGAGCAGTACTTC
CASSTPGTSGSHEQYF
>-|13|TRBV6-6|TRBJ1-3|-
TGTGCCAGCACCTACGGACAGGGAAACACCATATATTTT
CASTYGQGNTIYF
>TRBD1|16|TRBV7-9|TRBJ1-1|-
TGTGCCAGCAGCCCGGGGACAGGGGGCATAAACACTGAAGCTTTCTTT
CASSPGTGGINTEAFF
>TRBD2|16|TRBV10-1|TRBJ2-3|-
TGCGCCAGCAGCTCTGGGACTAGCGGGATCACAGATACGCAGTATTTT
CASSSGTSGITDTQYF
>TRBD2|17|TRBV6-1|TRBJ2-6|-
TGTGCCATCAGTGAGTCGGGGGGGTACTCTGGGGCCAACGTCCTGACTTTC
CAISESGGYSGANVLTF
>-|13|TRBV2|TRBJ1-3|-
TGTGCCAGCTGTAAGGATTCTGGAAACACCATATATTTT
CASCKDSGNTIYF
>TRBD1|13|TRBV9|TRBJ2-1|-
TGTGCCAGTTCTCGGCAGGGGGACAATGAGCAGTTCTTC
CASSRQGDNEQFF
>-|16|TRBV7-8|TRBJ2-1|few
TGTGCCAGCAGCTCCTACAAAGGGGTTTCCTACAATGAGCAGTTCTTC
CASSSYKGVSYNEQFF
>TRBD2|16|TRBV9|TRBJ2-1|-
TGTGCCAGCAGCGCACCAGGGTCTAGCGGGAGTCGGGAGCAGTTCTTC
CASSAPGSSGSREQFF
>-|12|TRBV29-1|TRBJ2-1|-
TGCATTGGCACTAGCTCCTACAATGAGCAGTTCTTC
CIGTSSYNEQFF
>TRBD2|16|TRBV7-9|TRBJ2-7|-
TGTGCCAGCAGCTTAGCGCAGGGACTAGCGGGAACCGAGCAGTACTTC
CASSLAQGLAGTEQYF
>TRBD2|10|TRBV20-1|TRBJ2-1|-
TGCAGTGCGGAGCGGGACGAGCAGTTCTTC
CSAERDEQFF
>-|15|TRBV9|TRBJ2-5|-
TGTGCCAGCAGCGTAGCAGAATACAGTGGAGAGACCCAGTACTTC
CASSVAEYSGETQYF
>TRBD2|15|TRBV4-1|TRBJ2-7|-
TGCGCCAGCAGCCAGGGACTAGCGGGAGTGAGCGAGCAGTACTTC
CASSQGLAGVSEQYF
>TRBD2|15|TRBV7-7|TRBJ2-3|few
TGTGCTAGCAGCGCCTCGGCGGGAGTTACAGATACGCAGTATTTT
CASSASAGVTDTQYF
>-|15|TRBV7-8|TRBJ2-1|-
TGTGCCAGCAGCTTAGGCAGGGGGGCCTACAATGAGCAGTTCTTC
CASSLGRGAYNEQFF
>TRBD1|14|TRBV27|TRBJ2-5|-
TGTGCCAGCAGTTCCGACAGGGGTTGGGAGACCCAGTACTTC
CASSSDRGWETQYF
>TRBD2|16|TRBV6-5|TRBJ2-1|-
TGTGCCAGCAGTTACGGTTGGCTAGCGGGAGGAAATGAGCAGTTCTTC
CASSYGWLAGGNEQFF
>TRBD1|16|TRBV6-4|TRBJ2-7|-
TGTGCCAGCAGGGACTGCCCGGACAGGGGGCTTTACGAGCAGTACTTC
CASRDCPDRGLYEQYF